This TCR beta chain was sequenced in a study of blood T cell repertoires in COVID-19. Per the authors' pipeline: Quantification of nucleated cells was approximated via reference gene primer amplification. Method: immunoSEQ multiplex PCR; TCRdb's copy keeps in-frame clones and lacks some. V and J calls and clone size follow that table, whereas D and trimming were derived from the DNA. Among some 500,000 clones listed, approximately 88% were seen once. Each participant's cohort was designated according to participant-reported clinical history. What was sequenced was PBMCs or T cells enriched from blood (not recorded which). The TCR comes from a woman aged 40 to 50 who had recovered from COVID-19.

The CDR3 reads CASSFPGGSGDTQYF. CDR3 bases: TGCGCCAGCAGCTTTCCGGGGGGTTCCGGTGATACGCAGTATTTT. The J gene is TRBJ2-3, the V gene TRBV5-1; 7 nucleotides align to TRBD2. CDR1 and CDR2 from the germline V gene are SGHRS and YFSETQ. The CDR3 is made up of 15 amino acids. V lost 2 bases, J lost 6 bases, and 9 bases stayed unmatched.